The present T cell receptor beta chain was sequenced within a study of tumor-infiltrating T cells and Merkel cell polyomavirus (dated by TCRdb to the late 2010s). A note on the overall study: CD8+ T cells specific for the Merkel cell polyomavirus KLL epitope were examined in Merkel cell carcinoma patients. Disease stage at presentation varied among the patients, and patient follow-up lasted a median of approximately 2.5 years, ranging from about 1.1 to 6.0 years. Patient treatments varied, were not standardized, and included chemotherapy, radiation and immunotherapies. TRB sequencing was performed on KLL-tetramer-sorted cells from blood or tumor-infiltrating lymphocytes in fewer than 15 samples, as well as on 11 to 12 matched whole-tumor samples. The majority of whole-tumor samples consisted of approximately 23-micron curls cut from formalin-fixed, paraffin-embedded tissue blocks. Across the study, one tumor sample was obtained as a frozen nodal tumor digest and one as a flash-frozen core biopsy of a metastasis.

The V end loses 1 base and the J end loses 7 bases, and a stretch of 14 bases separates them. The CDR1 and CDR2 encoded by the germline V gene (reference sequence) are LNHNV and YYDKDF. The CDR3, cysteine through phenylalanine, is 14 amino acids long. The sequence is cut down to CDR3 DNA, 42 bases in frame from base 1. All patients' tumors stained robustly positive for Merkel cell polyomavirus Large T antigen by immunohistochemistry. The study included about eleven Merkel cell carcinoma patients who had robust KLL-tetramer+ populations, above 0.04% of CD8+ T cells, in blood and/or cultured TIL. All patients were Caucasian, with a median age of approximately 65 years and a range of roughly 45 to 77 years. Lymph node tumors were analyzed for patients with unknown primaries who presented with nodal disease, or when there was not enough primary tissue. Summary of the overall study and its limitations: KLL-specific TRB repertoires were diverse and mostly private, with just one public clonotype, shared by two patients, among roughly 400 unique sequences. One limitation of the study is the small sample size (n of about twelve patients). The study examined just one viral epitope, so T cells targeting other Merkel cell polyomavirus epitopes were not captured. A higher intratumoral fraction of KLL-specific T cells (1.9-18% versus about 0-0.15%) was associated with significantly improved MCC-specific survival. A greater number of unique KLL-specific clonotypes in tumors (roughly 5-120 vs 0-3) was associated with a significant advantage in MCC-specific survival (P = 0.0051).

As for this clone: There is no known antigen for this receptor. Within one base of it there is no much larger clone, and no base qualities were kept.

Preparation of the library involved the immunoSEQ multiplex PCR assay. Adaptive Biotechnologies (Seattle, WA) carried out the genomic DNA extraction, TRB sequencing and normalization. Turning to the authors' computational methods: To compute clonality, the Shannon entropy of productive TRB sequences was normalized by log2 of unique productive sequences and then subtracted from one. KLL-specific clonotypes in tumors were found by matching TCRbeta CDR3 amino acid sequences to the sequences from the tetramer-sorted sample of each patient. TCRdb carries this immuneACCESS record with in-frame sequences only. Its versions omit some clonotypes, under half of them owing to an unresolved V gene in the studies checked, with the rest unexplained. D and trimming come from the DNA, and the V and J calls and clone size come from that table. Recorded for this sample are about 25,000 clones; roughly 87% of them occurred a single time. Roughly 2.5% of the sample belongs to the ten largest clones.

Sequencing input: lymph node tissue. The TCR sequence derives from a man aged 45-65 years with Merkel cell carcinoma. The rearranged chain carries TRBV15 and TRBJ2-7, and perhaps TRBD1 as D gene, on 7 matching bases. The DNA reads as follows: TGTGCCACCAGCAGAGGTTTACAGGGGAGGGAGCAGTACTTC. Its translation is CATSRGLQGREQYF.